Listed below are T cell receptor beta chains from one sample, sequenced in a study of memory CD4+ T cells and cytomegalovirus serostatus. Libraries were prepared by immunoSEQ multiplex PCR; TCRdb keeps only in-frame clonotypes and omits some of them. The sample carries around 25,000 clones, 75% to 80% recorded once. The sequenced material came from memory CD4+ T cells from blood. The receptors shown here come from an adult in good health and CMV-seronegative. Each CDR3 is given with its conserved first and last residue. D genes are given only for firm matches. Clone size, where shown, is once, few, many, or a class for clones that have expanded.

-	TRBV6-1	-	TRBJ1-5	CASSPQQGNQPQHF	TGTGCCAGCAGTCCCCAACAGGGCAATCAGCCCCAGCATTTT
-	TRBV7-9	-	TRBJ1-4	CASSLPGTEKLFF	TGTGCCAGCAGCTTACCGGGGACCGAAAAACTGTTTTTT
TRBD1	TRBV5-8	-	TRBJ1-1	CASSHGQGALDTEAFF	TGTGCCAGCAGCCATGGACAGGGGGCCCTCGACACTGAAGCTTTCTTT
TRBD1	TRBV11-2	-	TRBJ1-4	CASSLGQGEKKLFF	TGTGCCAGCAGCTTAGGACAGGGGGAAAAAAAACTGTTTTTT
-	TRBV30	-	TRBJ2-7	CAWSPALSYEQYF	TGTGCCTGGAGTCCGGCCCTCTCCTACGAGCAGTACTTC
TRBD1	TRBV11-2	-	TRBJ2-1	CASSRTGTGAYNEQFF	TGTGCCAGCAGCCGTACCGGGACAGGCGCCTACAATGAGCAGTTCTTC
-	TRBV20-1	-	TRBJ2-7	CSAIDQGEQYF	TGCAGTGCTATTGACCAAGGCGAGCAGTACTTC
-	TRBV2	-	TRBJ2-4	CASSEGINNIQYF	TGTGCCAGCAGTGAGGGGATTAACAACATTCAGTACTTC
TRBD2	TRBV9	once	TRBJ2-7	CASSWGLAGTSSYEQYF	TGTGCCAGCAGCTGGGGACTAGCGGGGACTTCCTCCTACGAGCAGTACTTC
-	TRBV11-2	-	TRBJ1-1	CASSLGQRNTEAFF	TGTGCCAGCAGCTTAGGACAAAGGAACACTGAAGCTTTCTTT
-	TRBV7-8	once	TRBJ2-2	CASSTRQSTGELFF	TGTGCCAGCAGCACCAGACAGAGCACCGGGGAGCTGTTTTTT
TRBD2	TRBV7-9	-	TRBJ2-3	CASSLTRASGNADTQYF	TGTGCCAGCAGCCTAACCCGGGCTAGCGGGAATGCAGATACGCAGTATTTT
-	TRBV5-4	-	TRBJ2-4	CASSQSGTAKNIQYF	TGTGCCAGCAGCCAGTCGGGGACGGCCAAAAACATTCAGTACTTC
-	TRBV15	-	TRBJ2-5	CATSREGGGPRTQYF	TGTGCCACCAGCAGAGAAGGGGGAGGCCCGAGGACCCAGTACTTC
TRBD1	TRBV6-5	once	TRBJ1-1	CASGQGQTEAFF	TGTGCCAGCGGACAGGGGCAGACTGAAGCTTTCTTT
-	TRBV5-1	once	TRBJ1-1	CASSLGLSAMNTEAFF	TGCGCCAGCAGCTTGGGTCTGTCGGCCATGAACACTGAAGCTTTCTTT
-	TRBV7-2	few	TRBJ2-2	CASSFTGRTGELFF	TGTGCCAGCAGCTTCACAGGGCGGACCGGGGAGCTGTTTTTT
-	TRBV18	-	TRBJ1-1	CASSPQTPRTANTEAFF	TGTGCCAGCTCACCACAGACACCGCGGACAGCCAACACTGAAGCTTTCTTT
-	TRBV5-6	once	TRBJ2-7	CASSRRQAGAEQYF	TGTGCCAGCAGCAGGAGGCAGGCAGGGGCCGAGCAGTACTTC
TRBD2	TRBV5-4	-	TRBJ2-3	CASSRLAGGITDTQYF	TGTGCCAGCAGTCGTCTAGCGGGAGGGATCACAGATACGCAGTATTTT
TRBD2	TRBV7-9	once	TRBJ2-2	CASSLARGDLTGELFF	TGTGCCAGCAGCTTGGCGCGGGGGGATCTTACCGGGGAGCTGTTTTTT
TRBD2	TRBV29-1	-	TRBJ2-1	CSVSVASGGAGNEQFF	TGCAGCGTTTCCGTTGCTAGCGGGGGGGCTGGCAATGAGCAGTTCTTC
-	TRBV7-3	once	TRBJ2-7	CASTLRAPHRASMDEQYF	TGTGCCAGCACCCTACGGGCCCCGCACAGGGCGTCCATGGACGAGCAGTACTTC
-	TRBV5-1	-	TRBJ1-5	CASSLGVGGREPQHF	TGCGCCAGCAGCTTGGGGGTAGGAGGGCGGGAGCCCCAGCATTTT
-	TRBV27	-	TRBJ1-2	CASSLHPANGYTF	TGTGCCAGCAGTTTACATCCTGCCAATGGCTACACCTTC
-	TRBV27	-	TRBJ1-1	CASSAGQMNTEAFF	TGTGCCAGCAGTGCTGGACAAATGAACACTGAAGCTTTCTTT
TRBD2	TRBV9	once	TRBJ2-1	CASSTPPGGAGVNEQFF	TGTGCCAGCAGCACTCCCCCTGGGGGAGCGGGAGTCAATGAGCAGTTCTTC
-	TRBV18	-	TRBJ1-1	CASSPQGPNTEAFF	TGTGCCAGCTCACCCCAGGGGCCGAACACTGAAGCTTTCTTT
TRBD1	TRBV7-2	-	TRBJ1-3	CASSLGTGANSGNTIYF	TGTGCCAGCAGCTTAGGGACAGGGGCCAACTCTGGAAACACCATATATTTT
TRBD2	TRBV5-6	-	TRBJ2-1	CASSPQRGAYNEQFF	TGTGCCAGCAGCCCTCAGCGGGGGGCCTACAATGAGCAGTTCTTC
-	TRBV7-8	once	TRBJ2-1	CASSFDRSSYNEQFF	TGTGCCAGCAGCTTTGACAGGAGCTCCTACAATGAGCAGTTCTTC
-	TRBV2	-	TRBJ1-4	CASSAFQAREKLFF	TGTGCCAGCAGTGCTTTCCAGGCCCGGGAAAAACTGTTTTTT
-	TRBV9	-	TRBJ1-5	CASSVQGYSNQPQHF	TGTGCCAGCAGCGTACAGGGTTATAGCAATCAGCCCCAGCATTTT
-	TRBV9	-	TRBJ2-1	CASSVGHAPGNEQFF	TGTGCCAGCAGCGTAGGACACGCCCCCGGGAATGAGCAGTTCTTC
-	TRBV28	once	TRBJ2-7	CASSLRGMFSYEQYF	TGTGCCAGCAGTTTAAGAGGAATGTTCTCCTACGAGCAGTACTTC
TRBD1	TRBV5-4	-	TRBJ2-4	CASSLNGQGSKNIQYF	TGTGCCAGCAGCTTAAACGGACAGGGCAGTAAAAACATTCAGTACTTC
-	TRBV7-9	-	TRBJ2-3	CASSPRGADTQYF	TGTGCCAGCAGCCCCCGGGGGGCGGATACGCAGTATTTT
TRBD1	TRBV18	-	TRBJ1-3	CASSPQGAGNTIYF	TGTGCCAGCTCACCCCAGGGGGCTGGAAACACCATATATTTT
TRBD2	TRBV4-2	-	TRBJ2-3	CASSQDLVGLAGMKDTQYF	TGTGCCAGCAGCCAAGATCTGGTCGGGCTAGCGGGGATGAAGGATACGCAGTATTTT
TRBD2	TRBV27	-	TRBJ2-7	CASSSTSGNSYEQYF	TGTGCCAGCAGTTCGACTAGCGGCAACTCCTACGAGCAGTACTTC
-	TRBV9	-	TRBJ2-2	CASSVVGGGTGELFF	TGTGCCAGCAGCGTAGTGGGGGGAGGCACCGGGGAGCTGTTTTTT
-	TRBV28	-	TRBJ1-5	CASSFGGHQPQHF	TGTGCCAGCAGTTTTGGGGGGCATCAGCCCCAGCATTTT
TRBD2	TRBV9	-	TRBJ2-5	CASSPQSGRASKAQYF	TGTGCCAGCAGCCCCCAAAGCGGGAGGGCCAGCAAGGCCCAGTACTTC
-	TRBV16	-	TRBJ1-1	CASSQSIGQLF	TGTGCCAGCAGCCAATCGATTGGCCAGCTCTTT
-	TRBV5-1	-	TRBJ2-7	CASSLQGLNEQYF	TGCGCCAGCAGCCTACAGGGTTTGAACGAGCAGTACTTC
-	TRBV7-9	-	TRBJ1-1	CASSLNGQTEAFF	TGTGCCAGCAGCTTAAACGGACAGACTGAAGCTTTCTTT
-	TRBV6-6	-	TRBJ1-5	CASKVGGDQPQHF	TGTGCCAGCAAGGTGGGGGGGGATCAGCCCCAGCATTTT
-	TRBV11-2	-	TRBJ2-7	CASSRRRGREYYEQYF	TGTGCCAGCAGCCGAAGGCGGGGCCGGGAGTACTACGAGCAGTACTTC
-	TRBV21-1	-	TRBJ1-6	CASSKSKPGSSYNSPLHF	TGTGCCAGCAGCAAAAGCAAGCCAGGGAGTTCCTATAATTCACCCCTCCACTTT
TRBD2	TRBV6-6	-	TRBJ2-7	CASTPGAGGSSYEQYF	TGTGCCAGCACTCCCGGAGCGGGAGGGAGCTCCTACGAGCAGTACTTC
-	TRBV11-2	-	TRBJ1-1	CASSLRGERRMNTEAFF	TGTGCCAGCAGCTTAAGGGGGGAAAGGAGGATGAACACTGAAGCTTTCTTT
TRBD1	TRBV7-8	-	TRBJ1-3	CASSLLTGVGNTIYF	TGTGCCAGCAGCCTGCTGACAGGGGTAGGAAACACCATATATTTT
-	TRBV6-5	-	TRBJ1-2	CASSYSRPGQGFGYTF	TGTGCCAGCAGTTACTCACGACCGGGACAAGGTTTTGGCTACACCTTC
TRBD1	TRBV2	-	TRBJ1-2	CASRGGDRRGYGYTF	TGTGCCAGTCGGGGGGGGGACAGGAGAGGCTATGGCTACACCTTC
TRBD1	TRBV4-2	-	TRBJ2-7	CASSQVLDRELAYEQYF	TGTGCCAGCAGCCAAGTGTTAGACAGGGAACTGGCCTACGAGCAGTACTTC
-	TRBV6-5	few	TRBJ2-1	CASSYSGGREQFF	TGTGCCAGCAGTTACTCGGGGGGCCGCGAGCAGTTCTTC
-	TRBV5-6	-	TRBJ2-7	CASSLFGTTYEQYF	TGTGCCAGCAGCTTGTTTGGGACAACCTACGAGCAGTACTTC
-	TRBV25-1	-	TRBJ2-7	CATSGRYEQYF	TGTGCCACCTCAGGCAGATACGAGCAGTACTTC
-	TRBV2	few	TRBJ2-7	CASSEWAGEFRQYF	TGTGCCAGCAGTGAATGGGCAGGGGAATTTCGGCAGTACTTC
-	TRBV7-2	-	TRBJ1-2	CASSSGAAYGYTF	TGTGCCAGCAGTTCGGGGGCCGCCTATGGCTACACCTTC